This note documents a single T cell receptor (beta chain) sequence. The specificity of this receptor is unknown. One base away there is no much larger clone; base qualities are not given. The junction carries 13 bases between V and J, which are trimmed by 4 bases and 6 bases respectively. Inclusive of the bounding cysteine and phenylalanine, the CDR3 is 13 residues long. The DNA shown is the 39-base CDR3, in frame from base 1. CDR1 and CDR2 are drawn from the germline V gene: SGHRS, YFSETQ. The time point label here, explained by the study, means: around 4 weeks on oral tofacitinib. The label giving this sample's treatment or condition can be read as: oral pan-JAK inhibitor, 5-10 mg twice daily. From alopecia areata patients, peripheral blood was collected along with lesional scalp punch biopsies. PBMCs were isolated by density centrifugation and stained for CD3, CD4 and CD8, after which CD4+ and CD8+ T cells were sorted on a FACSAria.

These data originate in a study of CD8+ T cells in alopecia areata (dated by TCRdb to the late 2010s). Concerning the study at large: The treated patients, all with moderate-to-severe alopecia areata, were enrolled in an open-label pilot trial of oral tofacitinib given at 5 to 10 mg twice daily. In treated patients, disease severity was measured using the SALT score, which gives the percentage of scalp surface area affected. Scalp clonality was compared across normal scalp (n=4), patchy alopecia areata scalp (n=8), and alopecia totalis/universalis scalp (n=8). To study T cell clonal expansion in alopecia areata, the researchers applied high-throughput TCRbeta sequencing to both the C3H/HeJ mouse model and human patients. RNA came from the PAXgene miRNA kit for fixed scalp, the miRNeasy kit for PBMCs, and the RNeasy kit for mouse skin. Patients on tofacitinib were biopsied at baseline and after 4 and 24 weeks of treatment, and several of the patients also had a later scalp biopsy. Patients received tofacitinib for 6 to 18 months and were then followed off drug for 6 months to check for delayed response and recurrence. Human TCRbeta sequencing covered scalp tissue and sorted CD4+ and CD8+ peripheral blood T cells from patchy and totalis/universalis alopecia areata patients and healthy controls. Amplification of TCRbeta CDR3 regions was done by immunoSEQ multiplex PCR using 35 Vbeta forward primers and 13 Jbeta reverse primers. The research as a whole found: With tofacitinib, both scalp clonality and the number of expanded CD8+ clones among the top 100 scalp clones went down significantly. Shared TCR sequences between patients were less evident than in mice, which may be partly attributable to HLA diversity in the patient population. Because the treated cohort was small and had only one nonresponder, larger studies are needed to examine links between baseline CD8+ expansion and response. Compared with normal scalp, lesional scalp, particularly in alopecia totalis/universalis, had higher clonality and more expanded CD8+ clones, which suggests antigenic drive. Many expanded lesional clones were found to persist in scalp and blood during tofacitinib treatment, and relapse after treatment cessation may be partly explained by this persistence. Resident alphabeta T cells in normal human skin are also sequenced, complicating scalp TCR repertoire analysis, unlike mouse skin dominated by gammadelta T cells.

Library creation used the immunoSEQ multiplex PCR assay. To provide template for TCR sequencing, every sample had RNA extracted and reverse transcribed into cDNA. SuperScript III was used for first-strand cDNA synthesis, primed with a 2:1 mix of oligo-dT and random hexamers. Amplification bias was assessed with a synthetic immune receptor repertoire, and residual bias was removed computationally. As for how the authors treated the data: After raw reads were preprocessed to remove errors, the CDR3 was defined following IMGT conventions as running from the conserved cysteine to phenylalanine. Clonality was calculated as 1 minus Shannon entropy normalized by log2 of the number of productive unique TCRs. CD4 or CD8 identity of scalp clones was inferred by cross-referencing scalp TCRbeta sequences with sorted blood CD4 and CD8 repertoires. In its TCRdb copy, this immuneACCESS table keeps in-frame sequences only and misses some clones. Where compared with another copy, unresolved V genes explain less than half of these, and the others have no known cause. That table is the source of V, J and clone size, and D and trimming were worked out from the DNA. A total of over 150,000 clones appear in this sample, roughly three fifths of them only once. Of the sample, 3% to 4% falls within the top ten clones.

The sample was CD4+ T cells sorted from blood, taken at week 4, from a patient treated with tofacitinib. This chain is built from TRBV5-1 and TRBJ1-2, and the D gene may be TRBD1, 6 bases matching. This TCR was recovered from a human donor with alopecia areata. CDR3 protein: CASSKDSPHGYTF. The nucleotide sequence is TGCGCCAGCAGCAAGGACAGCCCCCATGGCTACACCTTC.